This entry lists 13 T cell receptor beta chains sequenced from one sample in a study of blood T cells in healthy people across ages. Sample-barcoded 5' priming and a J-beta primer mix drove a second PCR of roughly 6 to 12 cycles. MiXCR was run by TCRdb on the 5' RACE reads, yielding one entry per CDR3 protein. This table holds just over 1 million distinct CDR3 sequences, more than 40% found once. Sequenced material: blood. These receptors were obtained from a woman in her sixties in good health.

The table lists this clonotype with many counts. The CDR3 nucleotides read TGTGCCAGCAGCTTAGGGGTAGTTGGCGGGACACACTACGAGCAGTACTTC. Residues: CASSLGVVGGTHYEQYF. The rearrangement joins TRBV7-2 to TRBJ2-7; D might be TRBD1 or TRBD2, each matching 6 bases. The germline CDR1 and CDR2 sequences are SGHTA and FQGNSA. CDR3 length: 17 residues. Trimming stripped 1 base from V and 3 bases from J, with 19 bases between.

The gene calls are TRBV7-2 and TRBJ2-3, with D unclear. The CDR3 extends over 12 amino acids. V was pared by 7 bases and J by 6 bases, with 11 bases between. Germline V gene lookup returns CDR1 SGHTA and CDR2 FQGNSA. The CDR3 DNA is TGTGCCAGCACCAAACAGCAGGATACGCAGTATTTT. This translates into CASTKQQDTQYF.

This clonotype was seen ten or more times. The V gene is TRBV10-3, the J gene TRBJ2-7; D unclear. V lost 0 bases, J lost 4 bases, and 4 bases lay in between. This CDR3 contains 12 residues. Germline loops: CDR1 ENHRY, CDR2 SYGVKD. CDR3 sequence (DNA): TGTGCCATCAGTGAGTCTGGATACGAGCAGTACTTC. Residues: CAISESGYEQYF.

The chain uses TRBV11-1 and TRBJ2-1; TRBD2 might be the D (6 bases). The germline V gene encodes CDR1 SGHAT and CDR2 FQDESV (reference sequence). CDR3 length: 14 amino acids. V was cut by 1 base and J by 8 bases, with 12 bases left in between. Here the CDR3 DNA reads TGTGCCAGCAGCTTAGTGCCTAGCGCGCATGAGCAGTTCTTC. It translates to CASSLVPSAHEQFF.

This chain joins TRBV10-3 and TRBJ2-2, with 15 bases aligning to TRBD2. The CDR3 contains 20 residues. Germline V lookup: CDR1 ENHRY, CDR2 SYGVKD. Trimming took 3 bases from V and 0 from J; bases not matched to a gene: 8. The CDR3 loop reads CAISEGLAGGTMANTGELFF. CDR3 DNA sequence: TGTGCCATCAGTGAAGGACTAGCGGGAGGGACTATGGCGAACACCGGGGAGCTGTTTTTT.

The table lists this clonotype with many counts. The chain links TRBV5-6 to TRBJ2-1; 8 bases are a match to TRBD1. Germline V CDR1 and CDR2: SGHDT, YYEEEE. With V trimmed by 4 bases and J by 7 bases, 4 bases remained unmatched. The length of the CDR3 is 13 residues. This CDR3 reads CASSKDRANEQFF. The DNA for the CDR3 is TGTGCCAGCAGCAAGGACAGGGCTAATGAGCAGTTCTTC.

The chain is built from TRBV6-5 and TRBJ2-5; no clear D gene. In germline, CDR1 is MNHEY, CDR2 SVGAGI. This CDR3 comprises 16 residues. The V gene lost 2 bases and the J gene lost 4 bases, with 17 bases spanning the gap. The DNA for the CDR3 is TGTGCCAGCAGTTACGGAAGAGGAGCGTTAGGAGAGACCCAGTACTTC. Translated: CASSYGRGALGETQYF.

The chain carries TRBV20-1 and TRBJ2-5, with 9 bases lining up with TRBD2. The J call may be faulty, since TRBJ2-7 better matches the DNA end. The CDR3 covers 15 residues. Germline values: CDR1 DFQATT, CDR2 SNEGSKA (reference sequence). Here the CDR3 reads CSPGSGREGSYEQYF. The CDR3 DNA reads as TGCAGTCCAGGGTCCGGGCGGGAGGGGTCCTACGAGCAGTACTTC.

The rearrangement joins TRBV15 to TRBJ2-5; D is perhaps TRBD1 (6 bases). The V gene lost 0 bases and the J gene lost 11 bases, with 16 bases spanning the gap. The CDR3 runs 14 residues. Germline CDR1 and CDR2: LNHNV and YYDKDF (reference sequence). The CDR3 is CATSRDGGGNEQYF. The CDR3 nucleotides read TGTGCCACCAGCAGAGATGGTGGGGGCAATGAGCAGTACTTC. Complete variable domain (other parts from reference TRBV15 and TRBJ2-5): DAMVIQNPRYQVTQFGKPVTLSCSQTLNHNVMYWYQQKSSQAPKLLFHYYDKDFNNEADTPDNFQSRRPNTSFCFLDIRSPGLGDTAMYLCATSRDGGGNEQYFGPGTRLLVL.

The rearrangement uses TRBV27 and TRBJ1-1; 10 nucleotides align to TRBD1. Germline CDR1 MNHEY, CDR2 SMNVEV (reference sequence). This CDR3 comprises 18 residues. V gave up 5 bases and J gave up 4 bases; unmatched junction bases: 16. This chain's CDR3 is CASSPGGTGDVWVTEAFF. The CDR3 coding sequence is TGTGCCAGCAGTCCGGGGGGGACAGGGGATGTTTGGGTCACTGAAGCTTTCTTT.

The V and J genes are TRBV5-5 and TRBJ2-4; D is unresolved. Between the trimmed V and J ends, which lost 4 bases and 3 bases, there was a span of 20 bases. This CDR3 spans 17 amino acids. The germline V gene encodes CDR1 SGHKS and CDR2 YYEKEE (reference sequence). CDR3 region: CASSPQLTRMGKNIQYF. The CDR3 nucleotides are TGTGCCAGCAGCCCTCAGTTGACAAGAATGGGCAAAAACATTCAGTACTTC.

This clonotype has just a few counts. V gene TRBV5-1 combines with J gene TRBJ2-7; perhaps TRBD1 as D (6 bases). Germline lookup yields CDR1 SGHRS and CDR2 YFSETQ. CDR3 size: 17 residues. V was shortened by 3 bases and J by 2 bases, with 21 bases between the two germline ends. CDR3 sequence: CASSSVPGQALPYEQYF. CDR3 nucleotides: TGCGCCAGCAGCTCAGTTCCGGGACAAGCACTCCCCTACGAGCAGTACTTC.

The chain uses TRBV6-6 and TRBJ2-1; the match to TRBD1 covers 8 bases. The CDR3 loop spans 15 amino acids. V gave up 6 bases and J gave up 0 bases; unmatched junction bases: 4. Germline V CDR1 and CDR2: MNHNY, SVGAGI (reference sequence). The CDR3 sequence is CASRGQESSYNEQFF. The CDR3 nucleotides are TGTGCCAGCAGGGGACAGGAGAGCTCCTACAATGAGCAGTTCTTC.